Shown below are 10 T cell receptor beta chains from a single sample sequenced in a study of T cell repertoires in cytomegalovirus infection. These TCRs' antigens remain unknown. TCRdb re-derived calls from the reads in MiXCR, one entry per CDR3 protein. The sample lists 160,000 or so distinct CDR3 sequences, 20% to 25% occurring once. Specimen: CD8+ T cells from cultured PBMCs, collected from culture after CMV antigen stimulation. Source of these receptors: a human donor in good health (CMV status not recorded). Some clones in this sample may be carry-over from other donors' samples.

The CDR3 is CASSHRGWDEKLFF. The CDR3 DNA sequence: TGTGCCAGCAGTCACAGGGGCTGGGATGAAAAACTGTTTTTT. V is TRBV12-3 or TRBV12-4 and J is TRBJ1-4; 7 bases fit TRBD1. Germline trimming cut 5 bases from V and 6 bases from J; bases unmatched to any gene: 6. The CDR3 consists of 14 residues.

Here the CDR3 reads CASTQGGGSQYF. DNA of the CDR3: TGTGCCAGCACCCAGGGTGGAGGATCGCAGTATTTT. The rearrangement links TRBV6-6 to TRBJ2-3, with D possibly being TRBD1 or TRBD2 (5 bases each). Trimming cost V 7 bases and J 10 bases, with 15 bases left between them. Germline lookup yields CDR1 MNHNY and CDR2 SVGAGI (reference sequence). The CDR3 runs 12 residues.

The CDR3 loop is CASSLAPPPLATNEKLFF. The CDR3 bases are TGTGCCAGCAGCCTGGCCCCACCCCCTCTCGCAACTAATGAAAAACTGTTTTTT. This rearrangement joins TRBV5-4 to TRBJ1-4; D ambiguous. The CDR3 sequence is 18 residues long. Germline values: CDR1 SGHNT, CDR2 YYREEE (reference sequence). V lost 4 bases and J 0 bases, leaving 19 bases between the germline ends.

V gene TRBV7-9 combines with J gene TRBJ2-5; tentative D call: TRBD2 (6 bases). Germline CDR1 is SEHNR and CDR2 is FQNEAQ (reference sequence). V was cut by 1 base and J by 4 bases, with 13 bases left in between. The CDR3 loop spans 15 amino acids. The CDR3 here is CASSLGPGLRETQYF. DNA of the CDR3: TGTGCCAGCAGCTTAGGTCCGGGACTGAGAGAGACCCAGTACTTC. Supplemented by reference TRBV7-9 and TRBJ2-5, the full variable domain reads DTGVSQNPRHKITKRGQNVTFRCDPISEHNRLYWYRQTLGQGPEFLTYFQNEAQLEKSRLLSDRFSAERPKGSFSTLEIQRTEQGDSAMYLCASSLGPGLRETQYFGPGTRLLVL.

V usage is TRBV29-1 and J usage is TRBJ2-2; D may correspond to TRBD1 or TRBD2 (5 bases each). This CDR3 comprises 14 residues. Germline lookup yields CDR1 SQVTM and CDR2 ANQGSEA. Between the trimmed V and J ends, which lost 7 bases and 6 bases, there was a span of 18 bases. This chain's CDR3 is CSAMDPGDPGELFF. In DNA, the CDR3 is TGCAGCGCTATGGACCCCGGGGACCCCGGGGAGCTGTTTTTT.

V is TRBV12-5 and J is TRBJ1-1; no reliable D call. From germline, CDR1 is LGHNT and CDR2 FRNRAP. CDR3 length: 18 amino acids. V was pared by 1 base and J by 0 bases, with 18 bases between. The CDR3 spells CASGLDPGGRAMNTEAFF. The CDR3 DNA reads TGTGCTAGTGGTTTGGACCCAGGCGGACGAGCCATGAACACTGAAGCTTTCTTT.

This clonotype was seen more than once but under ten times. In DNA form, the CDR3 reads TGCGCCAGCAGCCAAACATTACAGGGTACTGGAAACACCATATATTTT. Translated: CASSQTLQGTGNTIYF. The rearrangement uses TRBV4-3 and TRBJ1-3; possible D gene TRBD1, 6 bases. V gave up 2 bases and J gave up 2 bases, with 13 bases separating them. The CDR3 sequence is 16 residues long. Germline CDR1 and CDR2: LGHNA and YSLEER.

The CDR3 region is CASSLGLLGDYGYTF. In nucleotides, the CDR3 is TGTGCCAGCAGCTTAGGTCTCTTGGGGGACTATGGCTACACCTTC. The rearrangement uses TRBV13 and TRBJ1-2, with D perhaps matching TRBD1 (5 bases). CDR1 and CDR2 (germline): PRHDT, FYEKMQ (reference sequence). CDR3 length equals 15 residues. Trimming left V 0 bases short and J 3 bases short, with 11 bases between.

The rearrangement joins TRBV7-9 to TRBJ1-2; D not certain. CDR1 is SEHNR, CDR2 FQNEAQ, per germline (reference sequence). The CDR3 extends over 15 amino acids. Trimming left V 2 bases short and J 7 bases short, with 17 bases between. This CDR3 is CASSLTPERVFGYTF. The CDR3, as DNA: TGTGCCAGCAGCTTAACCCCCGAGAGGGTCTTTGGCTACACCTTC.

In this sample, this clonotype turned up a few times. J is TRBJ1-5 and V is TRBV7-2; 9 bases align to TRBD1. V shed 7 bases, J shed 0 bases, and the junction held 13 bases outside the gene matches. Germline CDR1 is SGHTA and CDR2 is FQGNSA. CDR3 length: 18 amino acids. As DNA, the CDR3 is TGTGCCAGCAATCCGCCGGGACAGGGTTATTATAGCAATCAGCCCCAGCATTTT. This gives the protein CASNPPGQGYYSNQPQHF.